A selection of T cell receptor beta chains follows, all from one sample in a study of patients and donors after allogeneic stem cell transplantation. From the RT-PCR reads, TCRdb called clonotypes with MiXCR, one entry per CDR3 protein. The sample lists roughly 230,000 distinct CDR3 sequences, around an eighth occurring once. Sequencing was done on a sample of blood, either unsorted or a sorted T cell fraction (not recorded which). The origin of the receptors is a human donor who was either an allogeneic HSCT recipient or a stem cell or donor lymphocyte infusion donor (not recorded which). It is not recorded whose cells these are; they may come from a transplant donor. Both conserved end residues are part of each CDR3. Fields, in order: D gene, J gene, V gene, clone size, CDR3 protein, CDR3 DNA. D genes are given only for firm matches. The size entry is marked missing in some rows and otherwise reads once, few, many or a size class.

>TRBD2|TRBJ2-2|TRBV7-8|.
CASSYENEAGGQTGELFF
TGTGCCAGCAGCTATGAGAACGAAGCGGGAGGGCAAACCGGGGAGCTGTTTTTT
>.|TRBJ2-1|TRBV6-5|.
CASSYLLPGQSSYNEQFF
TGTGCCAGCAGTTACCTTCTCCCGGGGCAGAGCTCCTACAATGAGCAGTTCTTC
>TRBD2|TRBJ2-3|TRBV20-1|.
CSARDWTSGFDADTQYF
TGCAGTGCTAGAGATTGGACTAGCGGGTTTGACGCAGATACGCAGTATTTT
>TRBD1|TRBJ1-3|TRBV12-3/TRBV12-4|few
CASSRRGGGAKGNTIYF
TGTGCCAGCAGCCGCAGGGGGGGGGGCGCGAAAGGAAACACCATATATTTT
>.|TRBJ1-5|TRBV12-3/TRBV12-4|few
CASSFGRVDQPQHF
TGTGCCAGCAGTTTCGGCAGGGTGGATCAGCCCCAGCATTTT
>TRBD2|TRBJ2-5|TRBV11-2|few
CASSSSGATAQYF
TGTGCCAGCAGCTCCAGCGGGGCCACGGCCCAGTACTTC
>.|TRBJ2-6|TRBV5-4|.
CASSAGFPNGANVLTF
TGTGCCAGCAGCGCAGGGTTCCCTAACGGGGCCAACGTCCTGACTTTC
>TRBD1|TRBJ2-3|TRBV6-5|once
CASSYTNRGGTDTQYF
TGTGCCAGCAGTTACACAAACAGGGGAGGCACAGATACGCAGTATTTT
>.|TRBJ2-5|TRBV7-2|.
CASTGGGLQETQYF
TGTGCCAGCACCGGCGGCGGGCTTCAAGAGACCCAGTACTTC
>.|TRBJ2-6|TRBV7-8|few
CASSLVVLSKSSGANVLTF
TGTGCCAGCAGCTTAGTCGTCTTGAGTAAGAGCTCTGGGGCCAACGTCCTGACTTTC
>TRBD1|TRBJ2-4|TRBV4-1|few
CASSQIGTAKNIQYF
TGCGCCAGCAGCCAAATAGGGACAGCTAAAAACATTCAGTACTTC
>.|TRBJ2-3|TRBV6-1|few
CASSEARPPADTQYF
TGTGCCAGCAGTGAAGCGCGGCCCCCCGCAGATACGCAGTATTTT
>.|TRBJ1-4|TRBV5-4|.
CASSYSQGRGNEKLFF
TGTGCCAGCAGCTATTCACAGGGACGAGGGAATGAAAAACTGTTTTTT
>.|TRBJ2-7|TRBV7-9|few
CASSRGEGNAGQYF
TGTGCCAGCAGCAGGGGAGAGGGTAACGCTGGGCAGTACTTC
>TRBD2|TRBJ2-5|TRBV7-2|many
CASSFHSGDQETQYF
TGTGCCAGCAGTTTTCATAGCGGGGACCAAGAGACCCAGTACTTC
>TRBD2|TRBJ2-5|TRBV4-2|.
CASSQVSSASGVETQYF
TGTGCCAGCAGCCAAGTATCTTCTGCTAGCGGGGTAGAGACCCAGTACTTC
>TRBD1|TRBJ2-3|TRBV5-6|.
CASSRTGSTDTQYF
TGTGCCAGCAGCAGGACAGGAAGCACAGATACGCAGTATTTT
>.|TRBJ2-1|TRBV7-9|.
CASSSATYNEQFF
TGTGCCAGCAGCTCCGCAACCTACAATGAGCAGTTCTTC
>TRBD1|TRBJ1-2|TRBV5-1|many
CASSLETGHNGYTF
TGCGCCAGCAGCTTGGAGACAGGGCATAATGGCTACACCTTC
>TRBD1|TRBJ2-5|TRBV7-9|many
CASSFDRGPPETQYF
TGTGCCAGCAGCTTCGACAGGGGGCCCCCAGAGACCCAGTACTTC
>TRBD1|TRBJ1-3|TRBV11-1|few
CASSSIQAGQGAGNTIYF
TGTGCCAGCAGCTCAATTCAAGCGGGACAGGGGGCTGGAAACACCATATATTTT
>.|TRBJ2-6|TRBV5-6|many
CASSLGYSGANVLTF
TGTGCCAGCAGCTTGGGATACTCTGGGGCCAACGTCCTGACTTTC
>.|TRBJ2-3|TRBV11-2|.
CASSPARTTDTQYF
TGTGCCAGCAGCCCCGCCAGGACCACAGATACGCAGTATTTT
>.|TRBJ1-1|TRBV2|few
CASSENRVGVAEAFF
TGTGCCAGCAGTGAAAACAGGGTGGGGGTGGCTGAAGCTTTCTTT
>.|TRBJ2-3|TRBV9|few
CASSVGPSASDTQYF
TGTGCCAGCAGCGTAGGCCCGTCAGCCTCGGATACGCAGTATTTT
>TRBD1|TRBJ1-2|TRBV3-1|.
CASSQTPGQGAGGYTF
TGTGCCAGCAGCCAAACCCCGGGACAGGGGGCGGGTGGCTACACCTTC
>TRBD1|TRBJ2-5|TRBV27|.
CASGNRGRSETQYF
TGTGCCAGCGGGAACAGGGGGCGGTCGGAGACCCAGTACTTC
>TRBD2|TRBJ2-1|TRBV7-6|.
CASSPSWTSGRNEQFF
TGTGCCAGCAGCCCCTCCTGGACTAGCGGGAGAAATGAGCAGTTCTTC
>.|TRBJ1-3|TRBV30|few
CAWSVHPTQGNSGNTIYF
TGTGCCTGGAGTGTACACCCGACACAGGGAAACTCTGGAAACACCATATATTTT
>TRBD2|TRBJ2-1|TRBV5-4|.
CASSLGRASGGRSDEQFF
TGTGCCAGCAGCTTGGGGCGGGCTAGCGGGGGCCGATCGGATGAGCAGTTCTTC
>TRBD2|TRBJ2-7|TRBV11-2|.
CASSWLAGGTGEQYF
TGTGCCAGCAGCTGGCTAGCGGGGGGGACCGGCGAGCAGTACTTC
>.|TRBJ2-5|TRBV6-6|.
CASGSSETQYF
TGTGCCAGCGGGAGTTCAGAGACCCAGTACTTC
>TRBD2|TRBJ2-1|TRBV6-5|few
CASSYSYSGGGNEQFF
TGTGCCAGCAGTTACTCGTATAGCGGGGGGGGAAATGAGCAGTTCTTC
>TRBD1|TRBJ2-7|TRBV5-1|many
CASSLASGTGVEQYF
TGCGCCAGCAGCTTAGCCTCCGGGACAGGAGTCGAGCAGTACTTC
>.|TRBJ2-3|TRBV7-9|.
CASSLDLAVGDTQYF
TGTGCCAGCAGCTTAGATTTAGCAGTGGGTGATACGCAGTATTTT
>.|TRBJ1-5|TRBV12-3/TRBV12-4|many
CASTEGDSNQPQHF
TGTGCCAGCACGGAGGGCGATAGCAATCAGCCCCAGCATTTT
>.|TRBJ2-3|TRBV7-9|.
CASSSTRSTDTQYF
TGTGCCAGCAGCTCGACGAGAAGCACAGATACGCAGTATTTT
>TRBD2|TRBJ2-5|TRBV20-1|.
CSARVPVVAGARGETQYF
TGCAGTGCTAGAGTTCCGGTGGTAGCGGGGGCCAGGGGGGAGACCCAGTACTTC
>TRBD2|TRBJ2-2|TRBV20-1|.
CSARDERGGVTGELFF
TGCAGTGCTAGAGACGAGCGGGGGGGCGTAACCGGGGAGCTGTTTTTT
>.|TRBJ2-1|TRBV4-3|many
CASSQDLGGGQFF
TGCGCCAGCAGCCAAGATTTAGGGGGTGGGCAGTTCTTC
>TRBD1|TRBJ2-2|TRBV2|many
CASRRTGGYSGELFF
TGTGCCAGCAGACGGACAGGGGGCTATTCCGGGGAGCTGTTTTTT
>.|TRBJ1-2|TRBV12-5|few
CASGLVRQPYGYTF
TGTGCTAGTGGTTTGGTTCGACAGCCTTATGGCTACACCTTC
>.|TRBJ1-5|TRBV7-3|.
CASSLTLSNQFQHF
TGTGCCAGCAGCCTGACACTTAGCAATCAGTTCCAGCATTTT
>TRBD1|TRBJ2-1|TRBV20-1|many
CSARGDSLEQFF
TGCAGTGCTAGAGGGGACAGCCTGGAACAGTTCTTC
>TRBD1|TRBJ2-7|TRBV7-2|.
CASSLVGTGRTYEQYF
TGTGCCAGCAGCTTGGTGGGGACAGGGCGGACCTACGAGCAGTACTTC
>TRBD1|TRBJ2-2|TRBV11-2|.
CASSSGTGTGELFF
TGTGCCAGCAGCTCCGGGACAGGTACCGGGGAGCTGTTTTTT
>.|TRBJ1-2|TRBV20-1|.
CSVNPGPLYGYTF
TGCAGTGTTAACCCCGGCCCCCTCTATGGCTACACCTTC
>.|TRBJ2-1|TRBV5-1|.
CASSAPGNEQFF
TGCGCCAGCAGCGCCCCCGGGAATGAGCAGTTCTTC
>TRBD1|TRBJ1-6|TRBV5-5|.
CASSLRDRSSYNSPLHF
TGTGCCAGCAGCTTGAGGGACAGAAGCTCCTATAATTCACCCCTCCACTTT